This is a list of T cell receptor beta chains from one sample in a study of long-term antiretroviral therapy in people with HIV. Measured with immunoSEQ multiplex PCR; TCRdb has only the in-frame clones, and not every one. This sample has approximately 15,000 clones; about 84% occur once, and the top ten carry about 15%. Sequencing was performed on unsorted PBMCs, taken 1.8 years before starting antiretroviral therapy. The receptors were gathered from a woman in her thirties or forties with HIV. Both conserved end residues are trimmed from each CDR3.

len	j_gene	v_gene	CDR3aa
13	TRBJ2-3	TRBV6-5	ASSYSTGSPYTQY
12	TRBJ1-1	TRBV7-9	ASSPLSGYTEAF
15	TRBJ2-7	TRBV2	ASSEGHRVEDPYEQY
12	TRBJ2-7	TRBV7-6	ASSFSGNTYEQY
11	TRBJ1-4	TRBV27	ASSLSGSEKLF
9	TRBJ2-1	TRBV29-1	SVGHLDEQF
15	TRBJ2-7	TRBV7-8	ASSLTPPGTKGGEQY
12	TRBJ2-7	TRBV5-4	ASSLLAGTYEQY
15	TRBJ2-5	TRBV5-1	ASSLGTASGFQETQY
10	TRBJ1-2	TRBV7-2	ASSTTGTLYT
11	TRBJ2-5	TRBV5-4	ASSPDEQETQY
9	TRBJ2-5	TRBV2	ASRERETQY
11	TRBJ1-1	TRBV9	ASSWRENTEAF
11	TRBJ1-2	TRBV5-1	ASSATDSGGYT
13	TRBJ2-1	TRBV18	ASSRGLNPTNEQF
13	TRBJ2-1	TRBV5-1	ASSFSGNSYNEQF
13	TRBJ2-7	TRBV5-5	ASSLVPSGSYEQY
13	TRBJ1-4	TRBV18	ASSRQTGPGEKLF
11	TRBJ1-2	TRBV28	ASSSLPGNGYT
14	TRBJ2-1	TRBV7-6	ASSLVGLAGYNEQF
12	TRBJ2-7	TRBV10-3	AISEQADSYEQY
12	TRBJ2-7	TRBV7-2	ASSSTRGFYEQY
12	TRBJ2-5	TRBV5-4	ASSMGLALETQY
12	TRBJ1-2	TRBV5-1	ASSLGTANYGYT
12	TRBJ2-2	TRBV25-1	ASMDSWNTGELF
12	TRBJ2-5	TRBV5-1	ASSLGALKETQY
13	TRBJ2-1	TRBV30	AWSQLAVPYNEQF
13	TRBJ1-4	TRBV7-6	ASSATGTGDEKLF
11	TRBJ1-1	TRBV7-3	ASSSDRNTEAF
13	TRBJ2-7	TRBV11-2	ASSPQGSRVREQY
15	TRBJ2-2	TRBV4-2	ASSLISQGAVTGELF
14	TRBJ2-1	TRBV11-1	ASSLGSSARGNEQF
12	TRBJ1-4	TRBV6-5	ASSYGGTNEKLF
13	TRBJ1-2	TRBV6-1	ASSEAGDRGLRYT
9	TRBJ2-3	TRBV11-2	ASSLEDTQY
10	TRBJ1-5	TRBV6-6	ASSPQNQPQH
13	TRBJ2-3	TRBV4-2	ASSQDREGTDTQY
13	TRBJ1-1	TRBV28	ASSYLQGLNTEAF
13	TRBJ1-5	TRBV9	ASSEGGGGGQPQH
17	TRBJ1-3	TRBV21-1	ASSKWTRGPTLSGNTIY
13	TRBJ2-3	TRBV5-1	ASSLGLGGTDTQY
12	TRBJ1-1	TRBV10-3	AISVGQGHTEAF
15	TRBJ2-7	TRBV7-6	ASSPRLQGQGSYEQY
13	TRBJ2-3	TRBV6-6	ASSSGSAGVHTQY
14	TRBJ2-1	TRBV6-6	ASSYLTGGPNNEQF
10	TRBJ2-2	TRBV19	ASSIGTGELF
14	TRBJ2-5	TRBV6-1	ASSEMLLVPEETQY